Below, 32 T cell receptor beta chains from the same sample are listed, as sequenced in a study of T cell responses to AZD1222 COVID-19 vaccine. Here immunoSEQ multiplex PCR was the method, and the copy in TCRdb shows in-frame clones only, minus some. The repertoire holds around 200,000 clones, with more than 75% as singletons. This sample comprised peripheral blood, obtained 28 days after the second AZD1222 dose. These receptors all stem from an adult who received the AZD1222 COVID-19 vaccine.

The V and J genes are TRBV2 and TRBJ2-5, with D possibly being TRBD1 (5 bases). The germline CDR1 and CDR2 sequences are SNHLY and FYNNEI. The germline V and J ends were trimmed by 2 bases and 5 bases, with 18 bases remaining between them. The CDR3 is 16 amino acids. CDR3 bases: TGTGCCAGCAGTGAATCCGGATCTAAGGGGTGGGAGACCCAGTACTTC. Translated: CASSESGSKGWETQYF. The full variable domain, rest sourced from reference TRBV2 and TRBJ2-5, is EPEVTQTPSHQVTQMGQEVILRCVPISNHLYFYWYRQILGQKVEFLVSFYNNEISEKSEIFDDQFSVERPDGSNFTLKIRSTKLEDSAMYFCASSESGSKGWETQYFGPGTRLLVL.

This chain connects TRBV5-6 to TRBJ2-1; no definite D call. Trimming took 2 bases from V and 8 from J, leaving 14 bases between them. CDR1 and CDR2 (germline): SGHDT, YYEEEE. This CDR3 comprises 14 residues. The CDR3, as DNA: TGTGCCAGCAGCTTAGGGATCCACCGCGATGAGCAGTTCTTC. It codes for CASSLGIHRDEQFF.

The CDR3 DNA sequence: TGTGCCAGCAAAAGAGACGTGGGGGGCAGCACAGATACGCAGTATTTT. Translating gives CASKRDVGGSTDTQYF. The chain carries TRBV28 and TRBJ2-3; D may be TRBD1 or TRBD2 (6 bases each). Deletions cut 7 bases from V and 0 bases from J, with 17 bases between. The CDR3 runs 16 residues. CDR1 and CDR2 from the germline V gene are MDHEN and SYDVKM.

This clone came up once. The chain carries TRBV30 and TRBJ2-1, with D possibly being TRBD1 or TRBD2 (5 bases each). The germline V gene has CDR1 GTSNPN and CDR2 SVGIG (reference sequence). The CDR3 spans 14 residues. The ends were cut back, 0 bases at V and 5 bases at J, with 11 bases in the middle. CDR3 sequence: CAWSVGVANNEQFF. CDR3 coding DNA: TGTGCCTGGAGTGTAGGGGTAGCGAACAATGAGCAGTTCTTC. The full variable domain, in which reference TRBV30 and TRBJ2-1 provide the parts outside the CDR3, is SQTIHQWPATLVQPVGSPLSLECTVEGTSNPNLYWYRQAAGRGLQLLFYSVGIGQISSEVPQNLSASRPQDRQFILSSKKLLLSDSGFYLCAWSVGVANNEQFFGPGTRLTVL.

The chain has TRBV9 and TRBJ2-7; D is tentatively TRBD1 or TRBD2 (5 bases each). Germline V gene sequence: CDR1 SGDLS, CDR2 YYNGEE. Trimming took 0 bases from V and 2 from J, leaving 12 bases between them. The CDR3 consists of 15 residues. The CDR3 reads CASSVDSGLTYEQYF. The CDR3 coding sequence is TGTGCCAGCAGCGTAGATTCGGGGCTTACCTACGAGCAGTACTTC.

This rearrangement joins TRBV15 to TRBJ2-7; 11 bases are a match to TRBD2. CDR1 LNHNV and CDR2 YYDKDF come from the germline V gene (reference sequence). This CDR3 has 14 residues. The ends lost 5 bases at V and 6 bases at J; junction bases unmatched: 6. The CDR3 sequence is CATSQTSGAGEQYF. Written as DNA, the CDR3 is TGTGCCACCAGCCAGACTAGCGGGGCGGGCGAGCAGTACTTC.

The count of this clone is one. The chain carries TRBV11-3 and TRBJ2-5; no clear D gene. The V and J ends lost 4 bases and 2 bases respectively, with 14 bases between them. This CDR3 has 15 amino acids. Germline CDR1 reads SGHNT; CDR2 reads YENEEA. The CDR3 reads CASSSSLRRQETQYF. The CDR3 coding sequence is TGTGCCAGCAGCTCCTCTCTCCGGCGGCAAGAGACCCAGTACTTC.

This chain links TRBV13 with TRBJ2-1, with a possible D match to TRBD1 (5 bases). The CDR3 contains 15 residues. The V gene lost 5 bases and the J gene lost 2 bases, with 13 bases spanning the gap. Germline V gene lookup returns CDR1 PRHDT and CDR2 FYEKMQ (reference sequence). The CDR3 region has the DNA TGTGCCAGCAGCCCCCGTGCAGGGCCCTACAATGAGCAGTTCTTC. Translated, it gives CASSPRAGPYNEQFF.

V usage is TRBV6-5 and J usage is TRBJ2-7; 11 bases fit TRBD1. The V gene's germline CDR1 is MNHEY and CDR2 SVGAGI. The CDR3 is 15 amino acids. Trimming at V came to 0 bases and at J to 6 bases, leaving 4 bases not matched to a gene. In nucleotides, the CDR3 is TGTGCCAGCAGTTACTCATTAGGACAGGGGGCCGAGCAGTACTTC. Its protein product is CASSYSLGQGAEQYF.

The CDR3 nucleotides read TGTGCCAGTACCCGACTCGGCGCCTATCGGGAAAAACTGTTTTTT. Encoded protein: CASTRLGAYREKLFF. The rearrangement joins TRBV19 to TRBJ1-4; D remains ambiguous. Germline lookup yields CDR1 LNHDA and CDR2 SQIVND (reference sequence). This CDR3 comprises 15 residues. The V end was cut by 7 bases, the J end by 8 bases, with 20 bases between.

As for this clone: This sample includes further DNA sequences coding for the same CDR3. The V call is TRBV5-4, the J call TRBJ2-5; TRBD1 agrees at 8 bases. The CDR3 consists of 14 residues. Germline-derived CDR1 and CDR2 are SGHNT and YYREEE (reference sequence). V lost 1 base and J lost 4; bases outside the gene matches: 3. The chain's CDR3 is CASSLQGAGETQYF. For the CDR3, the DNA is TGTGCCAGCAGCTTGCAGGGGGCCGGAGAGACCCAGTACTTC.

The sample holds a few counts of this clone. The genes are TRBV19 and TRBJ1-4; D possibly corresponds to TRBD1 (5 bases). Germline CDR1 LNHDA, CDR2 SQIVND (reference sequence). Trimming stripped 5 bases from V and 3 bases from J, with 19 bases between. The CDR3 consists of 17 residues. The CDR3 DNA sequence: TGTGCCAGTAGTTCGATCGGGGCCCCGGGCTCTAATGAAAAACTGTTTTTT. Translation: CASSSIGAPGSNEKLFF.

V is TRBV4-2 and J is TRBJ1-3; D ambiguous. The ends were cut back, 5 bases at V and 4 bases at J, with 12 bases in the middle. This CDR3 contains 14 residues. The germline V gene encodes CDR1 LGHNA and CDR2 YNFKEQ. As DNA, the CDR3 is TGTGCCAGCAGCACTCCCGATCGGGGAAACACCATATATTTT. Translated, it gives CASSTPDRGNTIYF.

CDR3 loop: CASSVRDQGYGYEQYF. In nucleotides, the CDR3 is TGTGCCAGCAGTGTGAGAGATCAGGGGTACGGGTACGAGCAGTACTTC. The chain links TRBV28 to TRBJ2-7, with a weak D call TRBD1 (6 bases). Germline V gene sequence: CDR1 MDHEN, CDR2 SYDVKM. Trimming shortened V by 5 bases and J by 4 bases, and 21 bases separated the two germline ends. This CDR3 has 16 amino acids.

This chain connects TRBV30 to TRBJ1-1, with D unclear. Germline V gene sequence: CDR1 GTSNPN, CDR2 SVGIG (reference sequence). CDR3 length: 19 amino acids. V was trimmed by 0 bases and J by 0 bases, leaving 23 bases between them. The CDR3 reads CAWSVSPGSRIFMNTEAFF. The DNA of the CDR3 is TGTGCCTGGAGTGTATCACCCGGGTCAAGAATTTTCATGAACACTGAAGCTTTCTTT.

J is TRBJ2-7 and V is TRBV7-8, with D possibly TRBD2 on 6 matching bases. V lost 5 bases, J lost 3 bases, and 20 bases lay in between. The CDR3 is made up of 16 amino acids. Germline CDR1 and CDR2: SGHVS and FQNEAQ. The CDR3 protein is CASSAGFGGMFYEQYF. CDR3 nucleotide sequence: TGTGCCAGCAGCGCAGGGTTCGGGGGAATGTTCTACGAGCAGTACTTC.

The genes are TRBV2 and TRBJ2-5, with 12 bases fitting TRBD2. CDR1 and CDR2 (germline): SNHLY, FYNNEI. V shed 4 bases, J shed 5 bases, and the junction held 5 bases outside the gene matches. CDR3 size: 15 residues. CDR3 sequence reads: CASSGLAGGGETQYF. The CDR3 DNA follows: TGTGCCAGCAGTGGCCTAGCGGGAGGGGGGGAGACCCAGTACTTC.

The gene calls are TRBV7-2 and TRBJ1-5, with TRBD1 as a possible D gene (5 bases). The CDR3 is made up of 15 amino acids. The V end was cut by 5 bases, the J end by 6 bases, with 17 bases between. CDR1 and CDR2 from the germline V gene are SGHTA and FQGNSA. This CDR3 is CASSPRGGRSQPQHF. CDR3 sequence (DNA): TGTGCCAGCAGCCCGCGGGGCGGACGGAGTCAGCCCCAGCATTTT.

This clone was detected once. J is TRBJ2-4 and V is TRBV4-2, with D tentatively TRBD1 or TRBD2 (5 bases each). CDR3 length: 17 amino acids. The V end was cut by 1 base, the J end by 0 bases, with 13 bases between. Per germline, CDR1 LGHNA and CDR2 YNFKEQ. The CDR3 DNA reads as TGTGCCAGCAGCCAAGTGGTGGGTGGGGGAGCCAAAAACATTCAGTACTTC. Protein sequence: CASSQVVGGGAKNIQYF.

This chain connects TRBV2 to TRBJ2-7, with a possible D match to TRBD1 (6 bases). Trimming shortened V by 3 bases and J by 3 bases, and 18 bases separated the two germline ends. The CDR3 loop spans 16 amino acids. Germline loops: CDR1 SNHLY, CDR2 FYNNEI. The CDR3 is CASSEVGTLKHYEQYF. As DNA, the CDR3 is TGTGCCAGCAGTGAGGTGGGGACACTTAAACACTACGAGCAGTACTTC.

The rearrangement joins TRBV6-2 or TRBV6-3 to TRBJ2-3; D is uncertain. Germline assignment: CDR1 MNHEY and CDR2 SVGEGT. Trimming left V 5 bases short and J 6 bases short, with 15 bases between. The CDR3 totals 14 residues. CDR3 nucleotide sequence: TGTGCCAGCAGTGCAAGTTTGACGCGCGATACGCAGTATTTT. The encoded protein is CASSASLTRDTQYF.

V is TRBV7-3 and J is TRBJ1-6; D is ambiguous. V gave up 2 bases and J gave up 7 bases, with 6 bases separating them. The CDR3 is 13 residues long. Germline assignment: CDR1 SGHTA and CDR2 FQGTGA. CDR3 DNA sequence: TGTGCCAGCAGCTTAGTCTGGAATTCACCCCTCCACTTT. It specifies CASSLVWNSPLHF.

This clone has just a few counts. The chain carries TRBV6-1 and TRBJ2-1; perhaps TRBD1 as D (5 bases). Trimming took off 1 base at V and 8 bases at J, with 12 bases between the two ends. CDR1 MNHNS and CDR2 SASEGT come from the germline V gene. The CDR3 runs 14 residues. In DNA, the CDR3 is TGTGCCAGCAGTGAAGGTCAGGGAAGGGATGAGCAGTTCTTC. Translating gives CASSEGQGRDEQFF.

V is TRBV9 and J is TRBJ2-1; TRBD2 might be the D (5 bases). With 4 bases removed from V and 7 bases from J, the gap between germline ends came to 9 bases. In germline, CDR1 is SGDLS, CDR2 YYNGEE. This CDR3 is built from 12 residues. This chain's CDR3 is CASSLPGNEQFF. The CDR3 DNA follows: TGTGCCAGCAGCCTTCCGGGGAATGAGCAGTTCTTC.

The V gene is TRBV2, the J gene TRBJ2-3, with D tentatively TRBD2 (6 bases). Trimming left V 6 bases short and J 0 bases short, with 10 bases between. CDR3 size: 14 residues. Looked up from germline, CDR1 is SNHLY and CDR2 is FYNNEI. The CDR3 coding sequence is TGTGCCAGCAGGGCAGGGACTAGCACAGATACGCAGTATTTT. Its protein product is CASRAGTSTDTQYF.

This clone is a singleton in its sample. This chain uses TRBV9 with TRBJ2-2; perhaps TRBD2 as D (5 bases). Germline V gives CDR1 SGDLS, CDR2 YYNGEE. V dropped 0 bases and J dropped 8 bases, with 11 bases sitting between them. The CDR3 consists of 14 residues. CDR3 in amino acids: CASSVATRSGELFF. In nucleotides, the CDR3 is TGTGCCAGCAGCGTAGCTACTAGGTCGGGGGAGCTGTTTTTT.

This rearrangement joins TRBV3-1 (or the pseudogene TRBV3-2) to TRBJ1-6; tentative D call: TRBD1 (5 bases). The germline V gene has CDR1 LGHDT and CDR2 YNNKEL (reference sequence). V was cut by 3 bases and J by 10 bases, with 10 bases left in between. The CDR3 is 13 residues long. CDR3 coding DNA: TGTGCCAGCAGCCAGGGAAGGGACTCACCCCTCCACTTT. Translated: CASSQGRDSPLHF.

J is TRBJ1-3 and V is TRBV5-1; D remains unclear. This CDR3 spans 13 amino acids. The germline CDR1 and CDR2 sequences are SGHRS and YFSETQ. The germline V and J ends were trimmed by 5 bases and 2 bases, with 8 bases remaining between them. CDR3 DNA: TGCGCCAGCAGGTCAGGAACTGGAAACACCATATATTTT. Amino acids: CASRSGTGNTIYF.

The rearrangement joins TRBV6-1 to TRBJ2-1; D gene ambiguous. Looked up from germline, CDR1 is MNHNS and CDR2 is SASEGT. Deletions cut 3 bases from V and 1 base from J, with 10 bases between. CDR3 length: 15 amino acids. In DNA, the CDR3 is TGTGCCAGCAGTGAGTTTAGCCGATCCTACAATGAGCAGTTCTTC. Protein sequence: CASSEFSRSYNEQFF.

The rearrangement links TRBV6-4 to TRBJ2-2, with 8 bases lining up with TRBD2. Germline assignment: CDR1 MRHNA and CDR2 SNTAGT. J gave up 2 bases and V 0 bases, and 8 bases lay outside the gene matches. The CDR3 contains 18 residues. The CDR3 protein is CASSDSYRAGANTGELFF. CDR3 nucleotide sequence: TGTGCCAGCAGTGACTCTTATCGAGCGGGAGCCAACACCGGGGAGCTGTTTTTT.

The rearrangement links TRBV7-8 to TRBJ2-5; 8 bases map to TRBD2. The CDR3 extends over 16 amino acids. The V and J ends lost 4 bases and 1 base, in that order; junction bases with no gene match: 8. CDR1 and CDR2 (germline): SGHVS, FQNEAQ. In nucleotides, the CDR3 is TGTGCCAGCAGCTCCCGGGCTAGCGGGTTCCAAGAGACCCAGTACTTC. This gives the protein CASSSRASGFQETQYF.

The chain combines TRBV10-3 with TRBJ1-2; weak D call: TRBD1 (6 bases). V was shortened by 4 bases and J by 0 bases, with 21 bases between the two germline ends. The length of the CDR3 is 18 residues. Germline V gene sequence: CDR1 ENHRY, CDR2 SYGVKD. The CDR3 loop is CAISGAPTGTKSNYGYTF. The DNA of the CDR3 is TGTGCCATCAGTGGAGCTCCGACCGGGACAAAATCTAACTATGGCTACACCTTC.